These 10 T cell receptor beta chains were all obtained from the same sample, sequenced in a study of Ad26.COV2.S vaccination and SARS-CoV-2 variants. Documented treatment: roughly 18 received Ad26.COV2.S at low or high dose, single or two shots; 5 received placebo; per-sample allocation not given. Samples analyzed were those drawn on day 63 after the first vaccine or placebo injection. Using immunoSEQ multiplex PCR, the repertoire was profiled, and TCRdb retains in-frame clones only, with some absent. The data hold hundreds of thousands of clones, with 89% observed a single time. Sequenced here: peripheral blood, sampled in a trial of Ad26.COV2.S vaccine versus placebo. All receptors come from a person aged 18-65 years who received the Ad26.COV2.S COVID-19 vaccine or a placebo.

DNA for the CDR3: TGTGCCACCAGCAGAGATCTAGCGAGCTCCTACAATGAGCAGTTCTTC. Its protein product is CATSRDLASSYNEQFF. This rearrangement joins TRBV15 to TRBJ2-1, with D tentatively TRBD2 (6 bases). The CDR3 sequence is 16 residues long. Per germline, CDR1 LNHNV and CDR2 YYDKDF (reference sequence). V was shortened by 0 bases and J by 0 bases, with 9 bases between the two germline ends.

This sequence joins TRBV28 and TRBJ2-1, with a tentative D call TRBD1 (5 bases). V lost 5 bases, J lost 8 bases, and 25 bases lay in between. The germline gives CDR1 MDHEN, CDR2 SYDVKM. CDR3 length: 17 residues. The CDR3 DNA reads TGTGCCAGCAGTCCCCGACAGATACTGTGGACGGTCCATGAGCAGTTCTTC. Its protein product is CASSPRQILWTVHEQFF.

The V and J genes are TRBV7-9 and TRBJ1-2; D perhaps matches TRBD1 (6 bases). V was trimmed by 2 bases and J by 6 bases, leaving 10 bases between them. Germline-derived CDR1 and CDR2 are SEHNR and FQNEAQ (reference sequence). The CDR3 extends over 13 amino acids. The chain's CDR3 is CASSLLQGDGYTF. The CDR3 nucleotides are TGTGCCAGCAGCTTATTACAGGGAGATGGCTACACCTTC.

This chain uses TRBV18 with TRBJ2-3; tentatively, D is TRBD1 or TRBD2 (5 bases each). Looked up from germline, CDR1 is KGHSH and CDR2 is LQKENI. CDR3 size: 13 residues. V shed 2 bases and J shed 2 bases, with 5 bases lying between them. In DNA form, the CDR3 reads TGTGCCAGCTCACCAGGGACCACAGATACGCAGTATTTT. Protein sequence: CASSPGTTDTQYF. The full variable domain, rest sourced from reference TRBV18 and TRBJ2-3, is NAGVMQNPRHLVRRRGQEARLRCSPMKGHSHVYWYRQLPEEGLKFMVYLQKENIIDESGMPKERFSAEFPKEGPSILRIQQVVRGDSAAYFCASSPGTTDTQYFGPGTRLTVL.

The chain recombines TRBV4-3 with TRBJ2-1, with 12 bases identical to TRBD2. J gave up 2 bases and V 3 bases, and 5 bases lay outside the gene matches. The CDR3 extends over 17 amino acids. CDR1 LGHNA and CDR2 YSLEER come from the germline V gene. CDR3 nucleotide sequence: TGCGCCAGCAGCCAGAGAGGACTAGCGGGACCCTACAATGAGCAGTTCTTC. This translates into CASSQRGLAGPYNEQFF.

The rearrangement uses TRBV7-8 and TRBJ2-2, with 7 positions matching TRBD2. The CDR3 is made up of 15 amino acids. CDR1 is SGHVS and CDR2 is FQNEAQ in the germline V gene. V dropped 6 bases and J dropped 1; count of bases not matched to a gene: 5. CDR3 coding DNA: TGTGCCAGCAGGGAAATAGCGGGGAACACCGGGGAGCTGTTTTTT. It is translated as CASREIAGNTGELFF.

The gene calls are TRBV4-2 and TRBJ2-1; unclear D gene. The CDR3 covers 17 residues. The germline V gene encodes CDR1 LGHNA and CDR2 YNFKEQ. Trimming stripped 5 bases from V and 4 bases from J, with 21 bases between. The DNA of the CDR3 is TGTGCCAGCAGCTCAGGACCTTCGAGGTCCGGATACAATGAGCAGTTCTTC. Translating it yields CASSSGPSRSGYNEQFF.

This sequence joins TRBV7-9 and TRBJ2-7; 7 bases match TRBD2. Unmatched junction bases numbered 10, after V lost 5 bases and J lost 3 bases. CDR1 and CDR2 (germline): SEHNR, FQNEAQ (reference sequence). The CDR3 consists of 15 residues. CDR3 residues: CASSRLRLAVYEQYV. The CDR3 DNA follows: TGTGCCAGCAGCCGGTTAAGACTAGCAGTCTACGAGCAGTACGTC.

The rearrangement joins TRBV3-1 (or the pseudogene TRBV3-2) to TRBJ2-2, with D tentatively TRBD2 (6 bases). The length of the CDR3 is 15 residues. V lost 5 bases to trimming and J lost 7 bases, with 17 bases between them. CDR1 is LGHDT and CDR2 is YNNKEL in the germline V gene (reference sequence). The CDR3 here is CASSSRDSLNGELFF. The CDR3 DNA reads as TGTGCCAGCAGCAGCCGGGACTCCCTTAACGGGGAGCTGTTTTTT.

The rearrangement links TRBV4-1 to TRBJ1-6, with D tentatively TRBD1 (6 bases). CDR3 length: 15 amino acids. The ends were cut back, 3 bases at V and 9 bases at J, with 15 bases in the middle. Germline CDR1 reads MGHRA; CDR2 reads YSYEKL. Written as DNA, the CDR3 is TGCGCCAGCAGCCAGACAGACAGGCGTGGTTCACCCCTCCACTTT. This gives the protein CASSQTDRRGSPLHF.